Listed below are T cell receptor beta chains from one sample, sequenced in a study of blood T cell repertoires in COVID-19. TCRdb's copy holds only in-frame clones and misses some; the assay was immunoSEQ multiplex PCR. The sample contains about 100,000 clones, 80% to 90% of which appear only once. The sample consisted of peripheral blood. Receptors originate from a human donor in a cohort sampled during active COVID-19. Each CDR3 is given without its conserved first and last residue. Each record gives: V gene, CDR3 protein.

>TRBV24-1
ATRTGEQY
>TRBV27
ASSALQGNEYGYT
>TRBV11-2
ASSSLGTGRGLEQF
>TRBV28
ASGGSRVNEQY
>TRBV9
ASSHSGAGENIQY
>TRBV28
ASTLGRLNRIEQF
>TRBV28
ASRGQNSGANVLT
>TRBV2
ASSEASLAGNTGELF
>TRBV3-1/TRBV3-2
ASSQTSNEQF
>TRBV6-2/TRBV6-3
ASSSPRVWDTGELF
>TRBV5-1
ASRSGSDGELF
>TRBV2
ASSVEQVGNQPQH
>TRBV25-1
ASRGSGTGGTETQY
>TRBV20-1
SASLNSKQF
>TRBV7-9
ASSLEYGRGETQY
>TRBV19
ASSPGTVSGLANIQY
>TRBV12-3/TRBV12-4
ASSFSSNQPQH
>TRBV30
AWSGGSGRSYEQY
>TRBV28
ASNGQGGEKLF
>TRBV25-1
ASSQRTSGNNEQF
>TRBV5-1
ASSFNTGERGYT
>TRBV30
AWKGSGDTDTQY
>TRBV28
ASSPPGEVFEQY
>TRBV29-1
SVEEGSNTGELF
>TRBV28
VTRGPTYNSPLH
>TRBV29-1
SVGYRDISYEQY
>TRBV3-1/TRBV3-2
ASSPMRSPHSTGELF
>TRBV6-5
ASSTGVGNQPQH
>TRBV7-3
ASSSRLTDTQY
>TRBV6-6
ASSYSRLSLDEQY
>TRBV27
ASSRGGALGYEQY
>TRBV7-9
ASSLGIGLRGRAVEQF
>TRBV3-1/TRBV3-2
ASSQLALGLAGGYQETQY
>TRBV6-2/TRBV6-3
ASSYSTSENSYEQY
>TRBV6-5
ATRPGGQGGGYT
>TRBV25-1
ASSNSYTQY
>TRBV28
ASSPTGKGNEKLF
>TRBV18
ASSPGAANYGYT
>TRBV7-9
ASSLGGTGANYGYT
>TRBV5-4
ASSLVYGMNTGELF
>TRBV11-2
ASSYSGQANSPLH
>TRBV15
ATSTATGGGPHGYT
>TRBV19
ASRRTGGSTYTQY
>TRBV27
ASSLSGGRDTQY
>TRBV16
ASSHSGRAHNEQF
>TRBV19
ASTPGRDRGEKLF
>TRBV3-1/TRBV3-2
ASSPRLGGREQY
>TRBV5-6
ASSRIGEDIQY
>TRBV11-2
ASSLDGIFGPSGSTYEQY
>TRBV5-1
ASSLPQGANEQF
>TRBV28
ASSLSSPTGYT
>TRBV12-5
ASGRDGQYYGYT
>TRBV5-1
ASSLTVDANTEAF
>TRBV7-2
ASSPGQGRNEQF
>TRBV27
ASSSTGLPNEQF
>TRBV20-1
SASSLDSPREAF